This T cell receptor (beta chain) appears in the sequencing data of a study of PD-1 blockade in classical Hodgkin lymphoma. Regarding the study as a whole: The baseline diversity of complete responders showed similarity to that of newly diagnosed patients. Baseline TCR diversity was reportedly lower in newly diagnosed patients than in healthy donors. It was reported as lower still in relapsed/refractory patients. What caused the repertoire differences, perhaps disease activity or prior therapy, remains undefined. At C4D1, TCR diversity had climbed significantly for CD4+ cells, though not for CD8+ cells.

Clones were read by immunoSEQ multiplex PCR, and TCRdb kept only the in-frame ones, dropping some. The sample carries 90,000 or so clones, more than 70% recorded once. In germline, CDR1 is SGDLS, CDR2 YYNGEE. Trimming pared 0 bases from V and 4 bases from J, leaving 7 bases between. The CDR3 length is 13 residues. The table lists this clone with a count of one. Its target is unknown. The time point: cycle 4 day 1 (C4D1), after 5 to 7 weeks of nivolumab. Each and every patient relapsed after autologous stem cell transplantation, and patients got differing brentuximab vedotin exposure. This TCR derives from a human donor with classical Hodgkin lymphoma. V gene TRBV9 combines with J gene TRBJ1-2; D gene unclear. Material: peripheral blood mononuclear cells (PBMCs), obtained before the fourth cycle of nivolumab. CDR3: CASSVEDTYGYTF. CDR3 nucleotides: TGTGCCAGCAGCGTAGAAGACACCTATGGCTACACCTTC.